One sample yielded the 20 T cell receptor beta chains listed below, sequenced in a study of CD8 T cells in Susac syndrome. cDNA came from about 0.46 to 1 ug RNA primed by random hexamers. MiXCR, applied by TCRdb to the immunoSEQ multiplex PCR reads, yields one record per CDR3 protein. The table shows roughly 400,000 distinct CDR3 sequences, with 85% occurring only once. Material for sequencing was CD8+ T cells from PBMCs. The source is a human donor with multiple sclerosis.

The chain is built from TRBV24-1 and TRBJ2-3; no definite D call. The CDR3 runs 13 residues. CDR1 is KGHDR and CDR2 is SFDVKD in the germline V gene. The V end was cut by 4 bases, the J end by 2 bases, with 6 bases between. The DNA for the CDR3 is TGTGCCACCAGTGAGCCGTTCACAGATACGCAGTATTTT. This gives the protein CATSEPFTDTQYF.

The rearrangement uses TRBV3-1 and TRBJ2-7, with 11 bases lining up with TRBD2. The CDR3 spans 15 residues. The V segment lost 6 bases and the J segment 11 bases; nucleotides outside the gene matches: 15. CDR1 and CDR2 from the germline V gene are LGHDT and YNNKEL (reference sequence). CDR3 loop: CASRNAGTSGGYEYF. Here the CDR3 DNA reads TGTGCCAGCAGGAACGCCGGGACTAGCGGAGGATACGAGTACTTC.

The CDR3 coding sequence is TGTGCCAGCAGTTACGGCGGGACGCCCCAAGAGACCCAGTACTTC. Translated: CASSYGGTPQETQYF. V and J are TRBV6-6 and TRBJ2-5; a weak D match, TRBD2 (6 bases). The CDR3 contains 15 residues. The germline V gene encodes CDR1 MNHNY and CDR2 SVGAGI (reference sequence). V was shortened by 2 bases and J by 1 base, with 11 bases between the two germline ends.

A remark on this clonotype: The junction departs from germline at one end; a sequencing error may be responsible. The rearrangement joins TRBV3-1 to TRBJ2-7, with a weak D call TRBD2 (6 bases). Germline lookup yields CDR1 LGHDT and CDR2 YNNKEL (reference sequence). This CDR3 contains 15 residues. This chain's CDR3 is CASSRDSSSSYGQYF. CDR3 in DNA: TGTGCCAGCAGCCGGGACTCGTCTAGCTCCTACGGGCAGTACTTC.

The chain uses TRBV30 and TRBJ1-1, with 8 bases matching TRBD1. Germline V CDR1 and CDR2: GTSNPN, SVGIG (reference sequence). This CDR3 has 15 residues. Germline trimming cut 4 bases from V and 5 bases from J; bases unmatched to any gene: 12. CDR3 residues: CAWNPVDRELTEAFF. Here the CDR3 DNA reads TGTGCCTGGAATCCGGTGGACAGGGAGTTGACTGAAGCTTTCTTT.

This rearrangement joins TRBV5-1 to TRBJ1-1, with TRBD1 identical over 7 bases. The CDR3 contains 17 residues. CDR1 is SGHRS and CDR2 is YFSETQ in the germline V gene. J was trimmed by 0 bases and V by 2 bases; bases with no gene match: 10. This CDR3 reads CASSLRDRSTLNTEAFF. The DNA of the CDR3 is TGCGCCAGCAGCTTACGGGACAGATCTACCTTGAACACTGAAGCTTTCTTT. The full variable domain, with the rest looked up from reference TRBV5-1 and TRBJ1-1, is KAGVTQTPRYLIKTRGQQVTLSCSPISGHRSVSWYQQTPGQGLQFLFEYFSETQRNKGNFPGRFSGRQFSNSRSEMNVSTLELGDSALYLCASSLRDRSTLNTEAFFGQGTRLTVV.

This clonotype has a single count. The chain couples TRBV19 to TRBJ1-2, with 7 bases identical to TRBD1. The V and J ends lost 10 bases and 4 bases, in that order; junction bases with no gene match: 9. The CDR3 totals 13 residues. CDR1 and CDR2 from the germline V gene are LNHDA and SQIVND (reference sequence). The CDR3 DNA sequence: TGTGCCACCAGGACAGGATCCTTCTATGGCTACACCTTC. Translation: CATRTGSFYGYTF.

As to this clonotype: In this CDR3 the conserved last residue, phenylalanine or tryptophan, is missing, so a read error is likely. In DNA form, the CDR3 reads TGTGCCAGCAGTTACACCGGAGAGGATTACACTGAAGCTTTCCTT. Its translation is CASSYTGEDYTEAFL. The chain has TRBV6-5 and TRBJ1-1; D is uncertain. Germline-derived CDR1 and CDR2 are MNHEY and SVGAGI. There are 15 residues in the CDR3. V was shortened by 2 bases and J by 3 bases, with 13 bases between the two germline ends.

The chain uses TRBV4-1 and TRBJ2-7, with TRBD1 matching over 9 bases. The germline CDR1 and CDR2 sequences are MGHRA and YSYEKL. The CDR3 covers 15 residues. V shed 4 bases and J 7 bases; nucleotides not matched to a gene: 11. The CDR3 DNA sequence: TGCGCCAGCAGCCCATTGGACAGGGGCGAATCTGAGCAGTACTTC. Translating it yields CASSPLDRGESEQYF.

The rearrangement links TRBV7-9 to TRBJ2-7, with 7 positions matching TRBD1. CDR1 and CDR2 from the germline V gene are SEHNR and FQNEAQ (reference sequence). V lost 4 bases to trimming and J lost 5 bases; unmatched junction nucleotides: 11. This CDR3 comprises 15 residues. The CDR3 loop is CASSSETGMIHEQYF. The CDR3, as DNA: TGTGCCAGCAGCTCCGAGACAGGGATGATACACGAGCAGTACTTC.

The rearrangement joins TRBV5-1 to TRBJ1-1; no clear D gene. Per the germline V gene, CDR1 is SGHRS and CDR2 is YFSETQ. The CDR3 has 16 residues. V shed 2 bases and J shed 7 bases, with 21 bases lying between them. The CDR3 coding sequence is TGCGCCAGCAGCTTTATAAAGGGAAGAGTAGGGATTGAAGCTTTCTTT. It is translated as CASSFIKGRVGIEAFF.

This sequence joins TRBV13 and TRBJ2-2, with D unresolved. The CDR3 runs 14 residues. Germline V CDR1 and CDR2: PRHDT, FYEKMQ (reference sequence). Deletions cut 5 bases from V and 6 bases from J, with 13 bases between. The CDR3 DNA is TGTGCCAGCAGCCCCGTTCGTGGTGCCGGGGAGCTGTTTTTT. Protein product: CASSPVRGAGELFF. Drawing the rest from reference TRBV13 and TRBJ2-2, the complete variable domain is AAGVIQSPRHLIKEKRETATLKCYPIPRHDTVYWYQQGPGQDPQFLISFYEKMQSDKGSIPDRFSAQQFSDYHSELNMSSLELGDSALYFCASSPVRGAGELFFGEGSRLTVL.

The V gene is TRBV11-2, the J gene TRBJ2-5; D uncertain. This CDR3 region has 15 residues. CDR1 and CDR2 from the germline V gene are SGHAT and FQNNGV. Trimming took 4 bases from V and 5 from J, leaving 17 bases between them. CDR3 DNA: TGTGCCAGCAGCTCCATGGACCTTCGTGGGGAGACCCAGTACTTC. It specifies CASSSMDLRGETQYF.

The V and J genes are TRBV6-2 or TRBV6-3 and TRBJ1-5, with 8 bases matching TRBD1. CDR1 and CDR2 (germline): MNHEY, SVGEGT. The CDR3 runs 18 residues. Trimming took 6 bases from V and 2 from J; bases not matched to a gene: 15. CDR3 nucleotides: TGTGCCAGCAGGGCGTACAGGGGGAAGGATGTTCGCAATCAGCCCCAGCATTTT. Its protein is CASRAYRGKDVRNQPQHF.

This clonotype was picked up one time. V usage is TRBV6-1 and J usage is TRBJ2-7; 12 nucleotides align to TRBD1. The CDR3 runs to 16 residues. V lost 3 bases to trimming and J lost 5 bases; unmatched junction nucleotides: 8. Germline assignment: CDR1 MNHNS and CDR2 SASEGT. The CDR3 DNA reads as TGTGCCAGCAGTGACCTACCGGGACAGGGGGCGAACGAGCAGTACTTC. This encodes CASSDLPGQGANEQYF.

CDR3 DNA: TGTGCCAGCAGTTCGGGACTAGCGGACTGGGGGGAGCTGTTTTTT. Translation: CASSSGLADWGELFF. This chain uses TRBV28 with TRBJ2-2; 11 bases align to TRBD2. CDR3 length: 15 residues. Germline loops: CDR1 MDHEN, CDR2 SYDVKM. The J segment lost 8 bases and the V segment lost 4 bases, leaving 6 bases of the junction unmatched.

The chain couples TRBV6-1 to TRBJ1-1; D is uncertain. V lost 11 bases and J 3 bases, leaving 10 bases between the germline ends. The CDR3 runs to 11 residues. Germline CDR1 MNHNS, CDR2 SASEGT. CDR3 nucleotides: TGTGCCGGCTCACAGTACACTGAAGCTTTCTTT. It encodes CAGSQYTEAFF.

The chain is built from TRBV24-1 and TRBJ2-1, with D perhaps assigned TRBD1 or TRBD2 (5 bases each). Trimming cost V 5 bases and J 4 bases, with 14 bases left between them. Germline loops: CDR1 KGHDR, CDR2 SFDVKD. CDR3 length: 15 residues. The CDR3, as DNA: TGTGCCACCAGTGGGACTCGGGACGGTTACAATGAGCAGTTCTTC. Amino acid sequence: CATSGTRDGYNEQFF.

J is TRBJ2-1 and V is TRBV7-6, with 7 nucleotides matching TRBD1. With V trimmed by 1 base and J by 8 bases, 5 bases remained unmatched. CDR1 is SGHVS and CDR2 is FNYEAQ in the germline V gene. This CDR3 region has 14 residues. CDR3: CASSLEYRGDEQFF. DNA for the CDR3: TGTGCCAGCAGCTTAGAGTACAGGGGAGATGAGCAGTTCTTC.

The CDR3 bases are TGTGCCAGCAGCTTGTTATCTAGCGGGGCTTCCTACGAGCAGTACTTC. Protein sequence: CASSLLSSGASYEQYF. V is TRBV5-6 and J is TRBJ2-7; 9 bases agree with TRBD2. The CDR3 contains 16 residues. Looked up from germline, CDR1 is SGHDT and CDR2 is YYEEEE. J was trimmed by 1 base and V by 1 base; bases with no gene match: 6.